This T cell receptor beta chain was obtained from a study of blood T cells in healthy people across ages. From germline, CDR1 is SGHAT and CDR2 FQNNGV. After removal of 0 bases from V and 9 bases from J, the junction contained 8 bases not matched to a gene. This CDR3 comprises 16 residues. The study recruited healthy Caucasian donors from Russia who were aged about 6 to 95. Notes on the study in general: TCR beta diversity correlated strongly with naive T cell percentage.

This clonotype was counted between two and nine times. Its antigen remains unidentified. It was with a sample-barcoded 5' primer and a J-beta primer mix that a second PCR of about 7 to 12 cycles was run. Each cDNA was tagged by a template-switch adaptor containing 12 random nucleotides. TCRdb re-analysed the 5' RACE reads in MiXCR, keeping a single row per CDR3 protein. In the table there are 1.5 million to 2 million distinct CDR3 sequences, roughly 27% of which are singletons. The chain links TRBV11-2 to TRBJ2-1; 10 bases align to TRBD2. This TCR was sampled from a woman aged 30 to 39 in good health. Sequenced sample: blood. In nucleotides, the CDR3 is TGTGCCAGCAGCTTAGATCTAAGCGGGAGGGATGGTGAGCAGTTCTTC. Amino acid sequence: CASSLDLSGRDGEQFF.